This entry concerns a single TCR beta chain. TCRdb keeps only in-frame clones here, not all; method: immunoSEQ multiplex PCR. The table includes fewer than 200,000 clones, roughly nine tenths detected once. The record originates from a study of control samples from healthy donors and cancer patients. Unmatched junction bases numbered 4, after V lost 4 bases and J lost 4 bases. CDR1 is KGHDR, CDR2 SFDVKD, per germline. This CDR3 is 14 amino acids long. The V call is TRBV24-1, the J call TRBJ2-7, with 9 bases aligning to TRBD1. The sample was blood. The clonotype was recovered from a man aged 30 to 45 in good health. The CDR3 nucleotides read TGTGCCACCAGTGACCCGGGACAGGGATACGAGCAGTACTTC. Translation gives CATSDPGQGYEQYF.